The T cell receptor (beta chain) described here comes from a study of T cells in Graves' hyperthyroidism and ophthalmopathy. Study-level points and caveats: Before onset, ophthalmopathy was predicted by the model a median around 6 months earlier. Most expanded thyroid clonotypes above 0.001 also appeared in blood. A model of 13 V-J pairs discriminated ophthalmopathy from stable hyperthyroidism.

Thyroid ultrasound, orbital computed tomography, clinical symptoms, and serum thyroxine and TRAb underpinned diagnoses. V lost 9 bases and J lost 4, with 16 bases in between. The CDR3 spans 13 residues. Germline lookup yields CDR1 SGHTA and CDR2 FQGNSA. As regards this clonotype: Its antigen is still unknown.

Amplification of TCR beta CDR3 regions was performed using RNA transcripts as template. Using the HTBI primer set, a first-round RT-PCR was run on the TCR CDR3. One entry per CDR3 protein, called by TCRdb with MiXCR from the multiplex PCR reads. This table has around 600,000 distinct CDR3 sequences, about 45% appearing once. The source material was peripheral blood or thyroid tissue (not recorded which). This clonotype was sampled from an adult man with Graves' disease, either hyperthyroidism or ophthalmopathy (not recorded which). V is TRBV7-2 and J is TRBJ2-7; tentative D call: TRBD2 (7 bases). CDR3 sequence: CASRTGGQYEQYF. In nucleotides, the CDR3 is TGTGCCAGTCGGACCGGGGGGCAATACGAGCAGTACTTC. Using reference TRBV7-2 and TRBJ2-7 for the parts outside the CDR3, the full variable domain is GAGVSQSPSNKVTEKGKDVELRCDPISGHTALYWYRQSLGQGLEFLIYFQGNSAPDKSGLPSDRFSAERTGGSVSTLTIQRTQQEDSAVYLCASRTGGQYEQYFGPGTRLTVT.